The T cell receptor (beta chain) described here comes from a study of blood T cell repertoires in COVID-19 (dated by TCRdb to the early 2020s). Notes on the research overall: The collaborator samples originated in the United States, Italy and Spain and spanned the acute and convalescent phases of COVID-19. The prospective study material was composed of cDNA or gDNA derived from T cells, B-cell-depleted T cells, or PBMCs. Deeply sampled blood TCRbeta repertoires from subjects exposed to, actively infected with, or recovered from COVID-19 were included in the dataset. The repertoires were released in a freely available public database meant as a resource for research on the immune response to SARS-CoV-2. The samples were drawn from the first 160 participants of the ongoing ImmuneRACE study and from over a thousand subjects provided by 6 global collaborators. The sample metadata nearly always contained a de-identified subject ID, COVID-19 status, age in years and sex. Where available, HLA class I and class II types were obtained from metadata supplied by the sample provider rather than from assay-based typing. General findings and caveats noted by the study authors: How much clinical and demographic metadata was included differed by source and by participant, and the metadata was provided uncurated.

One collaborating source in Seattle enrolled patients during active infection and followed them longitudinally through the course of disease. Whole blood was collected in K2EDTA tubes by collaborating institutions according to the institutions' own protocols. For TCRbeta analysis, collaborators shipped samples as frozen whole blood, isolated PBMCs, or DNA extracted from either of those sample types. CDR1 and CDR2, looked up from the germline V gene, are MNHEY and SVGAGI. The CDR3, from cysteine to phenylalanine, totals 15 residues. Only the CDR3 DNA stays, 45 bases, in frame from base 1. The junction shows trimming of 7 bases on V and 7 bases on J, and the gene matches do not reach 9 bases of it. In regard to this clone: The antigen it binds to is not known. No qualities accompany the bases; no much larger clone lies one base away.

TCRbeta CDR3 regions were amplified from genomic DNA by means of the immunoSEQ Assay, a bias-controlled multiplex PCR. On the authors' methods: The number of nucleated cells in each sample was estimated by amplification of reference gene primers within the assay. To quantify the absolute abundance of each unique TCRbeta CDR3 rearrangement, sequence reads were collapsed and filtered. Productive Simpson clonality was computed per sample as the square root of Simpson's diversity index over productive rearrangements. This is the immuneACCESS table as TCRdb keeps it, with only in-frame sequences that have V and J called. A part of the clones is gone; compared with another copy, unresolved V genes explain less than half, and the rest is unexplained. D and trimming were read from the DNA, whereas the V and J calls and clone size are those reported in that table. The table for this sample lists a few hundred thousand clones; 80% to 90% of them were counted only once. The ten largest clonotypes hold about 10% of the sample.

This TCR was recovered from a woman in her 30s with COVID-19, enrolled during active disease. The chain joins TRBV6-5 to TRBJ2-1; TRBD1 aligns with 11 central bases. Sequenced: peripheral blood. Read as DNA, the sequence is TGTGCCAGCATCGAAGGTGGACAGGGGGCTAATGAGCAGTTCTTC. Its protein is CASIEGGQGANEQFF.